A selection of T cell receptor beta chains follows, all from one sample in a study of CD8+ T cells in alopecia areata. The repertoire was sequenced with immunoSEQ multiplex PCR; TCRdb's copy has only in-frame clones and lacks some. The top ten hold roughly 0.45% of the sample, which has 200,000 to 250,000 clones, more than 30% seen once. Sequencing used CD4+ T cells sorted from blood, obtained between weeks 30 and 35, from a patient treated with tofacitinib. These receptors were obtained from a human donor with alopecia areata. Each CDR3 is given with its conserved first and last residue. Each record gives: D gene, V gene, J gene, clone size, CDR3 protein, CDR3 DNA. D genes are given only for firm matches. The listing skips clone size in some rows; elsewhere it reads once, few, many or a size class.

D: -; V: TRBV27; J: TRBJ2-3; size: few; CDR3: CASRGRLSTDTQYF; DNA: TGTGCCAGCCGCGGCAGGCTGAGCACAGATACGCAGTATTTT
D: TRBD2; V: TRBV19; J: TRBJ2-1; size: -; CDR3: CASSIGLAGEGEQFF; DNA: TGTGCCAGTAGTATAGGACTAGCGGGAGAGGGTGAGCAGTTCTTC
D: -; V: TRBV19; J: TRBJ2-1; size: few; CDR3: CASSNNYRSRNEQFF; DNA: TGTGCCAGTAGTAATAATTACAGGTCAAGGAATGAGCAGTTCTTC
D: -; V: TRBV7-6; J: TRBJ2-7; size: few; CDR3: CASSLEPQGPYEQYF; DNA: TGTGCCAGCAGCTTAGAGCCGCAGGGACCCTACGAGCAGTACTTC
D: TRBD2; V: TRBV29-1; J: TRBJ2-5; size: -; CDR3: CSVASGRVLGETQYF; DNA: TGCAGCGTTGCCAGCGGGAGGGTCCTTGGGGAGACCCAGTACTTC
D: -; V: TRBV19; J: TRBJ1-1; size: few; CDR3: CASSRLEGSNTEAFF; DNA: TGTGCCAGTAGTAGGTTAGAGGGCTCTAACACTGAAGCTTTCTTT
D: TRBD1; V: TRBV5-4; J: TRBJ1-2; size: -; CDR3: CASSPTGQGAGGYTF; DNA: TGTGCCAGCAGCCCTACGGGACAGGGGGCGGGTGGCTACACCTTC
D: -; V: TRBV12-5; J: TRBJ1-2; size: -; CDR3: CASGWTGQDIHYGYTF; DNA: TGTGCTAGTGGCTGGACCGGGCAAGACATCCATTATGGCTACACCTTC
D: TRBD1; V: TRBV30; J: TRBJ2-1; size: few; CDR3: CAWGGTGAYNEQFF; DNA: TGTGCCTGGGGGGGGACAGGAGCCTACAATGAGCAGTTCTTC
D: -; V: TRBV7-8; J: TRBJ2-5; size: -; CDR3: CASSVPTGQETQYF; DNA: TGTGCCAGCAGCGTACCGACAGGTCAAGAGACCCAGTACTTC
D: TRBD1; V: TRBV28; J: TRBJ1-5; size: -; CDR3: CASSLSQGGGSQPQHF; DNA: TGTGCCAGCAGTTTGTCTCAAGGGGGCGGGAGTCAGCCCCAGCATTTT
D: -; V: TRBV4-1; J: TRBJ2-1; size: -; CDR3: CASSQERGVDEQFF; DNA: TGCGCCAGCAGCCAAGAAAGGGGGGTAGATGAGCAGTTCTTC
D: TRBD1; V: TRBV7-2; J: TRBJ1-2; size: -; CDR3: CASSLSPQGASSNYGYTF; DNA: TGTGCCAGCAGCTTATCCCCACAGGGGGCATCCTCCAACTATGGCTACACCTTC
D: -; V: TRBV5-6; J: TRBJ1-4; size: -; CDR3: CASSLFVGGKEKLFF; DNA: TGTGCCAGCAGCTTGTTTGTCGGTGGGAAAGAAAAACTGTTTTTT
D: -; V: TRBV30; J: TRBJ2-1; size: -; CDR3: CAWSRDKWDEQFF; DNA: TGTGCCTGGAGTCGGGACAAATGGGATGAGCAGTTCTTC
D: -; V: TRBV6-5; J: TRBJ2-7; size: -; CDR3: CASSIQGFVGEQYF; DNA: TGTGCCAGCAGCATACAGGGTTTTGTGGGGGAGCAGTACTTC
D: -; V: TRBV7-9; J: TRBJ1-1; size: -; CDR3: CASSLDGGSTEAFF; DNA: TGTGCCAGCAGCTTAGATGGAGGGAGCACTGAAGCTTTCTTT
D: TRBD1; V: TRBV2; J: TRBJ2-7; size: -; CDR3: CASSGTVSYEQYF; DNA: TGTGCCAGCTCCGGGACAGTCTCCTACGAGCAGTACTTC
D: -; V: TRBV7-9; J: TRBJ1-2; size: few; CDR3: CASSLGIPNYGYTF; DNA: TGTGCCAGCAGCTTGGGGATCCCGAACTATGGCTACACCTTC
D: TRBD2; V: TRBV2; J: TRBJ2-1; size: few; CDR3: CASPGRGNGDEQFF; DNA: TGTGCCAGCCCTGGGAGGGGTAACGGCGACGAGCAGTTCTTC
D: -; V: TRBV30; J: TRBJ1-1; size: -; CDR3: CAWSGHLNTEAFF; DNA: TGTGCCTGGTCAGGACACTTGAACACTGAAGCTTTCTTT
D: TRBD1; V: TRBV30; J: TRBJ1-4; size: -; CDR3: CAWSARGLDEKLFF; DNA: TGTGCCTGGAGTGCCAGGGGGCTTGATGAAAAACTGTTTTTT
D: -; V: TRBV30; J: TRBJ2-1; size: -; CDR3: CAWSVLLAEHNEQFF; DNA: TGTGCCTGGAGTGTACTTCTAGCTGAACACAATGAGCAGTTCTTC
D: TRBD1; V: TRBV19; J: TRBJ2-3; size: few; CDR3: CASRSGQGKSDTQYF; DNA: TGTGCCAGTAGATCGGGACAGGGGAAGTCAGATACGCAGTATTTT
D: -; V: TRBV9; J: TRBJ2-5; size: -; CDR3: CASSRPGPGETQYF; DNA: TGTGCCAGCAGCCGACCGGGACCCGGGGAGACCCAGTACTTC
D: -; V: TRBV6-5; J: TRBJ1-2; size: -; CDR3: CASSPQPHYGYTF; DNA: TGTGCCAGCAGCCCTCAGCCCCACTATGGCTACACCTTC
D: TRBD1; V: TRBV30; J: TRBJ1-5; size: -; CDR3: CAWSPRTGLVPQHF; DNA: TGTGCCTGGAGTCCTAGGACAGGCCTCGTGCCCCAGCATTTT
D: -; V: TRBV28; J: TRBJ1-1; size: -; CDR3: CASSLPTKHGAFF; DNA: TGTGCCAGCAGTTTACCGACAAAACACGGAGCTTTCTTT
D: -; V: TRBV5-1; J: TRBJ2-7; size: few; CDR3: CASSGGQMSSYEQYF; DNA: TGCGCCAGCAGCGGGGGCCAGATGAGCTCCTACGAGCAGTACTTC
D: -; V: TRBV7-3; J: TRBJ2-2; size: -; CDR3: CASSIDPRSANTGELFF; DNA: TGTGCCAGCAGCATTGACCCCAGGAGTGCGAACACCGGGGAGCTGTTTTTT
D: TRBD1; V: TRBV29-1; J: TRBJ2-7; size: few; CDR3: CSAGQATYEQYF; DNA: TGCAGCGCGGGACAGGCGACCTACGAGCAGTACTTC
D: -; V: TRBV6-1; J: TRBJ2-4; size: few; CDR3: CASSEIERGIKNIQYF; DNA: TGTGCCAGCAGTGAAATTGAGAGGGGGATCAAAAACATTCAGTACTTC
D: -; V: TRBV4-1; J: TRBJ2-3; size: -; CDR3: CASSQVGTLTDTQYF; DNA: TGCGCCAGCAGCCAAGTCGGGACGTTAACAGATACGCAGTATTTT
D: -; V: TRBV7-2; J: TRBJ1-2; size: few; CDR3: CASSLAWRAEPTF; DNA: TGTGCCAGCAGCTTAGCATGGCGGGCCGAACCTACCTTC
D: -; V: TRBV29-1; J: TRBJ2-7; size: few; CDR3: CSVARAHEQYF; DNA: TGCAGCGTTGCCAGGGCCCACGAGCAGTACTTC
D: -; V: TRBV6-5; J: TRBJ2-7; size: once; CDR3: CASSYTRQNYEQYF; DNA: TGTGCCAGCAGTTACACGAGACAGAACTACGAGCAGTACTTC
D: -; V: TRBV30; J: TRBJ1-1; size: -; CDR3: CAWRGQVFGEAFF; DNA: TGTGCCTGGAGGGGTCAGGTATTCGGTGAAGCTTTCTTT
D: -; V: TRBV29-1; J: TRBJ1-1; size: -; CDR3: CSVGGRANTEAFF; DNA: TGCAGCGTTGGGGGCAGGGCGAACACTGAAGCTTTCTTT
D: -; V: TRBV7-9; J: TRBJ2-1; size: -; CDR3: CASSLDRTNEQFF; DNA: TGTGCCAGCAGCTTAGACAGGACCAATGAGCAGTTCTTC
D: -; V: TRBV7-9; J: TRBJ2-1; size: -; CDR3: CASSLTSYNEQFF; DNA: TGTGCCAGCAGCTTAACTTCCTACAATGAGCAGTTCTTC
D: TRBD1; V: TRBV7-9; J: TRBJ1-5; size: -; CDR3: CASSLTGGQPQHF; DNA: TGTGCCAGCAGCTTGACAGGGGGACAGCCCCAGCATTTT
D: TRBD2; V: TRBV29-1; J: TRBJ2-3; size: few; CDR3: CSVGRGGRTDTQYF; DNA: TGCAGCGTCGGGAGGGGGGGGAGGACAGATACGCAGTATTTT
D: -; V: TRBV7-2; J: TRBJ2-7; size: -; CDR3: CASSLGLGTPYEQYF; DNA: TGTGCCAGCAGCTTAGGTTTAGGAACCCCCTACGAGCAGTACTTC
D: -; V: TRBV12-5; J: TRBJ2-6; size: -; CDR3: CASGVSGANVLTF; DNA: TGTGCTAGTGGGGTCTCTGGGGCCAACGTCCTGACTTTC
D: TRBD2; V: TRBV9; J: TRBJ2-1; size: -; CDR3: CAGGLAGGPPYNEQFF; DNA: TGTGCCGGGGGGCTAGCGGGAGGGCCCCCCTACAATGAGCAGTTCTTC
D: -; V: TRBV19; J: TRBJ1-6; size: few; CDR3: CASSSRARDYNSPLHF; DNA: TGTGCCAGTAGTTCACGAGCCCGTGACTATAATTCACCCCTCCACTTT
D: -; V: TRBV14; J: TRBJ2-5; size: -; CDR3: CASSPRRGETQYF; DNA: TGTGCCAGCAGCCCGCGAAGGGGGGAGACCCAGTACTTC
D: TRBD1; V: TRBV6-5; J: TRBJ1-2; size: few; CDR3: CASRPGQGNYGYTF; DNA: TGTGCCAGCAGACCGGGACAGGGGAACTATGGCTACACCTTC
D: -; V: TRBV30; J: TRBJ2-1; size: few; CDR3: CAWRAGQPVWEQFF; DNA: TGTGCCTGGAGAGCGGGACAGCCTGTTTGGGAGCAGTTCTTC
D: TRBD2; V: TRBV29-1; J: TRBJ2-5; size: -; CDR3: CSATGGAGAGEQYF; DNA: TGCAGCGCCACCGGGGGGGCGGGGGCGGGTGAGCAGTACTTC
D: TRBD2; V: TRBV27; J: TRBJ2-4; size: -; CDR3: CASSLNGRAKNIQYF; DNA: TGTGCCAGCAGTTTAAACGGGAGGGCCAAAAACATTCAGTACTTC
D: -; V: TRBV5-1; J: TRBJ1-2; size: -; CDR3: CASKGQDGYTF; DNA: TGCGCCAGCAAGGGTCAGGATGGCTACACCTTC
D: -; V: TRBV13; J: TRBJ2-3; size: -; CDR3: CASRRGTSPTDTQYF; DNA: TGTGCCAGCAGAAGGGGAACTAGCCCCACAGATACGCAGTATTTT
D: -; V: TRBV7-9; J: TRBJ1-4; size: -; CDR3: CASSPDSVINEKLFF; DNA: TGTGCCAGCAGCCCAGACAGTGTTATAAATGAAAAACTGTTTTTT
D: -; V: TRBV5-1; J: TRBJ2-3; size: -; CDR3: CASSLAWQGRTDTQYF; DNA: TGCGCCAGCAGCTTGGCCTGGCAGGGGAGAACAGATACGCAGTATTTT
D: -; V: TRBV6-6; J: TRBJ2-6; size: -; CDR3: CASSSRGRSGANVLTF; DNA: TGTGCCAGCAGTTCAAGGGGTCGCTCTGGGGCCAACGTCCTGACTTTC
D: -; V: TRBV7-9; J: TRBJ1-2; size: -; CDR3: CASSLDGGRANYGYTF; DNA: TGTGCCAGCAGCTTAGACGGGGGACGGGCTAACTATGGCTACACCTTC
D: TRBD2; V: TRBV29-1; J: TRBJ2-3; size: few; CDR3: CTISVLAGGQGDTQYF; DNA: TGCACCATATCCGTACTAGCGGGAGGACAAGGAGATACGCAGTATTTT
D: TRBD1; V: TRBV4-1; J: TRBJ2-7; size: -; CDR3: CASRHPGQGEEQYF; DNA: TGCGCCAGCAGACACCCAGGACAGGGTGAGGAGCAGTACTTC
D: -; V: TRBV30; J: TRBJ2-5; size: -; CDR3: CACQEGGETQYF; DNA: TGTGCCTGTCAGGAGGGAGGAGAGACCCAGTACTTC